The sample holds a few counts of the clone carrying this TCR beta chain. Its antigen remains unknown. This record comes from a study of early stage breast cancer tumors. The wider study: Of fewer than 20 invasive breast tumors, 11 to 12 were hormone receptor-positive, HER2-negative. Study-level results: Comparing each tissue with blood distinguished tumor from normal in about 90% of the 16 patients. Commonly generated sequences made up most enriched TCRB sequences shared between patients.

Each sample had two DNA replicates, 0.5 ug blood or about 1.4 ug tissue. The method was immunoSEQ multiplex PCR; TCRdb's version includes in-frame clones alone and lacks a portion of them. The sample lists 25,000 to 35,000 clones, roughly 81% occurring once. V shed 6 bases and J 4 bases; nucleotides not matched to a gene: 2. The CDR3 sequence is 14 residues long. Per the germline V gene, CDR1 is SEHNR and CDR2 is FQNEAQ (reference sequence). The chain carries TRBV7-9 and TRBJ1-5; TRBD1 agrees at 11 bases. The source material was blood. The sequence was collected from a person aged 40 to 49 with breast cancer. The CDR3 DNA reads as TGTGCCAGCAGGGGGACAGGGGGGAATCAGCCCCAGCATTTT. This sequence encodes CASRGTGGNQPQHF.